The 9 T cell receptor beta chains presented below share a single source sample, sequenced in a study of blood T cell repertoires in COVID-19. TCRdb's copy holds only in-frame clones and misses some; the assay was immunoSEQ multiplex PCR. The table has a few hundred thousand clones, 70% to 90% seen once. The material sequenced was peripheral blood. The receptors originated from a woman in her twenties or thirties with COVID-19, enrolled during active disease.

The J gene is TRBJ2-2, the V gene TRBV11-3; D is possibly TRBD2 (5 bases). CDR3 length: 12 amino acids. Germline lookup yields CDR1 SGHNT and CDR2 YENEEA. CDR3 region: CAGRSPAGELFF. CDR3 DNA sequence: TGTGCGGGGAGATCCCCCGCCGGGGAGCTGTTTTTT.

The chain recombines TRBV11-2 with TRBJ1-2, with D perhaps matching TRBD1 (5 bases). V was shortened by 1 base and J by 8 bases, with 11 bases between the two germline ends. The germline CDR1 and CDR2 sequences are SGHAT and FQNNGV. The CDR3 is 13 residues long. CDR3 nucleotide sequence: TGTGCCAGCAGCTTAGGGCAGGGTTGGGGCTACACCTTC. Encoded protein: CASSLGQGWGYTF.

This clone was seen just once. V and J are TRBV25-1 and TRBJ1-1; D possibly corresponds to TRBD1 (6 bases). CDR1 is MGHDK and CDR2 is SYGVNS in the germline V gene. The CDR3 spans 12 residues. Trimming removed 6 bases from V and 1 base from J, with 6 bases in between. The CDR3 loop reads CASRGQNTEAFF. The DNA for the CDR3 is TGTGCCAGCAGGGGACAGAACACTGAAGCTTTCTTT.

J is TRBJ2-1 and V is TRBV5-6, with TRBD2 matching 7 bases. Germline CDR1 SGHDT, CDR2 YYEEEE. With V trimmed by 3 bases and J by 9 bases, 3 bases remained unmatched. The CDR3 length is 12 residues. DNA for the CDR3: TGTGCCAGCAGCTCAGGACTAGTTGAGCAGTTCTTC. It translates to CASSSGLVEQFF. The variable domain in full, with the rest retrieved from reference TRBV5-6 and TRBJ2-1, is DAGVTQSPTHLIKTRGQQVTLRCSPKSGHDTVSWYQQALGQGPQFIFQYYEEEERQRGNFPDRFSGHQFPNYSSELNVNALLLGDSALYLCASSSGLVEQFFGPGTRLTVL.

This chain links TRBV4-3 with TRBJ1-1; D might be TRBD1 (6 bases). This CDR3 region has 14 residues. Germline loops: CDR1 LGHNA, CDR2 YSLEER. With 4 bases removed from V and 6 bases from J, the gap between germline ends came to 15 bases. CDR3 nucleotides: TGCGCCAGCAGCCGGAGGGGGGGGATCGCTGAAGCTTTCTTT. This encodes CASSRRGGIAEAFF.

The V and J genes are TRBV28 and TRBJ1-2, with D tentatively TRBD1 (5 bases). The CDR3 totals 16 residues. V was pared by 5 bases and J by 3 bases, with 19 bases between. Germline-derived CDR1 and CDR2 are MDHEN and SYDVKM. Here the CDR3 DNA reads TGTGCCAGCAGTATCCCTTCTCCGGGGGAGGACTATGGCTACACCTTC. It encodes CASSIPSPGEDYGYTF.

This clone has a single count. This chain uses TRBV5-5 with TRBJ1-2; 7 nucleotides line up with TRBD1. Trimming at V came to 3 bases and at J to 7 bases, leaving 6 bases not matched to a gene. The length of the CDR3 is 13 residues. Germline lookup yields CDR1 SGHKS and CDR2 YYEKEE (reference sequence). CDR3: CASSSDRERGYTF. In DNA, the CDR3 is TGTGCCAGCAGCTCTGACAGGGAGCGTGGCTACACCTTC.

The chain combines TRBV2 with TRBJ2-5; tentative D call: TRBD1 (5 bases). There are 12 residues in the CDR3. V lost 8 bases and J lost 5, with 12 bases in between. Germline CDR1 and CDR2: SNHLY and FYNNEI. CDR3 sequence: CASGRGGETQYF. In nucleotides, the CDR3 is TGTGCCAGCGGAAGGGGTGGGGAGACCCAGTACTTC.

Comments on this clone: The sample holds other DNA sequences that translate to the same CDR3. The chain links TRBV27 to TRBJ1-5; TRBD1 matches 8 bases. The germline CDR1 and CDR2 sequences are MNHEY and SMNVEV (reference sequence). V lost 5 bases and J lost 4; bases outside the gene matches: 4. The CDR3 totals 14 residues. The CDR3 sequence: CASSPDRGNQPQHF. The DNA for the CDR3 is TGTGCCAGCAGTCCTGACAGGGGAAATCAGCCCCAGCATTTT.